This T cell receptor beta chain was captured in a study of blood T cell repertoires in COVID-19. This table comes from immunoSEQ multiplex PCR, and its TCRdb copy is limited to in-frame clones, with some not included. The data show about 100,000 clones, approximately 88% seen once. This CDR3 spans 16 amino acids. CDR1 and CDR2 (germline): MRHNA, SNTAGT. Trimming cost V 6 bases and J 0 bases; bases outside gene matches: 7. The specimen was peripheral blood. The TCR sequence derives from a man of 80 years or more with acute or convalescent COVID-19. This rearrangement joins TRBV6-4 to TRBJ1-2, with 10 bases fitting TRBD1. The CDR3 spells CASSQGQGRANYGYTF. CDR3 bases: TGTGCCAGCAGCCAGGGACAGGGGCGAGCTAACTATGGCTACACCTTC.